These 14 T cell receptor beta chains came from one sample sequenced in a study of blood T cell repertoires in COVID-19 (dated by TCRdb to about 2020). Library method: the immunoSEQ multiplex PCR assay. Drawn from immuneACCESS, this table holds only the in-frame rearrangements with V and J called that TCRdb kept. Clones are partly lost; checked studies trace under half to an unresolved V gene and leave the rest unexplained. The sample records 180,000 or so clones, less than 90% of which are singletons. 4.4% of the sample is in the top ten clones. The sequenced sample consisted of PBMCs or T cells enriched from blood (not recorded which). These TCRs come from a woman aged 45-65 years who had recovered from COVID-19.

The CDR3 reads CASSGTGYNSPLHF. The DNA for the CDR3 is TGTGCCAGCAGTGGAACGGGCTATAATTCACCCCTCCACTTT. The chain uses TRBV2 and TRBJ1-6; D remains unclear. Trimming removed 4 bases from V and 3 bases from J, with 7 bases in between. CDR1 and CDR2 (germline): SNHLY, FYNNEI. The length of the CDR3 is 14 residues.

The chain is built from TRBV19 and TRBJ2-3; D is perhaps TRBD1 (5 bases). The CDR3 runs to 14 residues. The V gene lost 0 bases and the J gene lost 6 bases, with 10 bases spanning the gap. CDR1 is LNHDA and CDR2 is SQIVND in the germline V gene (reference sequence). The CDR3 here is CASSIDLGRDTQYF. In DNA form, the CDR3 reads TGTGCCAGTAGTATAGATCTGGGGCGGGATACGCAGTATTTT.

The chain employs TRBV18 and TRBJ2-2; D not certain. Germline V gives CDR1 KGHSH, CDR2 LQKENI. With 3 bases removed from V and 7 bases from J, the gap between germline ends came to 6 bases. CDR3 length: 12 amino acids. CDR3 amino acids: CASSPYVGELFF. The CDR3 DNA reads as TGTGCCAGCTCACCTTATGTCGGGGAGCTGTTTTTT.

This clone was seen once. This chain connects TRBV12-3 or TRBV12-4 to TRBJ1-5; D is unclear. There are 13 residues in the CDR3. Trimming left V 3 bases short and J 5 bases short, with 8 bases between. The CDR3 sequence is CASSLAPHQPQHF. CDR3 in DNA: TGTGCCAGCAGTTTGGCACCCCATCAGCCCCAGCATTTT.

The CDR3 spells CASSSNPQTASSTGELFF. For the CDR3, the DNA is TGCGCCAGCAGCTCGAACCCCCAAACAGCATCAAGCACCGGGGAGCTGTTTTTT. V usage is TRBV5-1 and J usage is TRBJ2-2, with D unresolved. V lost 3 bases and J 4 bases, leaving 22 bases between the germline ends. Per germline, CDR1 SGHRS and CDR2 YFSETQ. The CDR3 contains 18 residues.

The rearrangement joins TRBV6-5 to TRBJ1-6; D is unclear. From germline, CDR1 is MNHEY and CDR2 SVGAGI. This CDR3 contains 13 residues. The V end lost 0 bases, the J end lost 10 bases, and 7 bases lay between the germline ends. In DNA form, the CDR3 reads TGTGCCAGCAGTTACTCGACCGGGTCACCCCTCCACTTT. Its protein product is CASSYSTGSPLHF.

The chain employs TRBV6-5 and TRBJ2-7; TRBD1 matches at 8 bases. The CDR3 has 12 residues. Germline CDR1 MNHEY, CDR2 SVGAGI. The CDR3 loop reads CASGTGLYEQYV. The CDR3 nucleotides read TGCGCTTCCGGGACAGGCCTTTACGAGCAGTACGTC.

This clone was seen a handful of times. V is TRBV5-1 and J is TRBJ1-2, with unresolved D. The CDR3 sequence is 14 residues long. Per germline, CDR1 SGHRS and CDR2 YFSETQ. Trimming took off 2 bases at V and 4 bases at J, with 12 bases between the two ends. CDR3 sequence: CASSFEGRGYGYTF. The DNA of the CDR3 is TGCGCCAGCAGCTTCGAGGGTCGGGGCTATGGCTACACCTTC. Filled out from reference TRBV5-1 and TRBJ1-2, the complete variable domain reads KAGVTQTPRYLIKTRGQQVTLSCSPISGHRSVSWYQQTPGQGLQFLFEYFSETQRNKGNFPGRFSGRQFSNSRSEMNVSTLELGDSALYLCASSFEGRGYGYTFGSGTRLTVV.

The V call is TRBV4-2, the J call TRBJ2-6; the match to TRBD2 covers 7 bases. Unmatched junction bases numbered 0, after V lost 0 bases and J lost 1 base. The CDR3 is 16 amino acids. The germline V gene has CDR1 LGHNA and CDR2 YNFKEQ. CDR3 bases: TGTGCCAGCAGCCAAGAGGGGGGGTCTGGGGCCAACGTCCTGACTTTC. This codes for CASSQEGGSGANVLTF.

The V gene is TRBV18, the J gene TRBJ1-6; 9 bases line up with TRBD1. The CDR3 loop spans 15 amino acids. Germline CDR1 is KGHSH and CDR2 is LQKENI. Unmatched junction bases numbered 6, after V lost 5 bases and J lost 7 bases. The CDR3 DNA sequence: TGTGCCAGCTCAGGTCGACAGGGGGAGAATTCACCCCTCCACTTT. Translated, it gives CASSGRQGENSPLHF.

This clone has only one observation. The rearrangement links TRBV7-8 to TRBJ2-1; D might be TRBD2 (5 bases). V was trimmed by 5 bases and J by 1 base, leaving 15 bases between them. The CDR3 is made up of 16 amino acids. Germline lookup yields CDR1 SGHVS and CDR2 FQNEAQ. As DNA, the CDR3 is TGTGCCAGCAGCCCCCGGGGAGCGGAATCCTACAATGAGCAGTTCTTC. This sequence encodes CASSPRGAESYNEQFF.

The chain combines TRBV2 with TRBJ2-3, with 9 bases that match TRBD2. The V and J ends lost 2 bases and 2 bases, in that order; junction bases with no gene match: 8. Germline CDR1 SNHLY, CDR2 FYNNEI. The CDR3 consists of 17 residues. The CDR3 loop is CASSERRGGRVTDTQYF. CDR3 nucleotides: TGTGCCAGCAGTGAAAGAAGGGGCGGGAGGGTCACAGATACGCAGTATTTT.

This clone was seen only once. This chain links TRBV2 with TRBJ1-1, with TRBD1 matching over 7 bases. V lost 10 bases and J lost 0; bases outside the gene matches: 5. Per germline, CDR1 SNHLY and CDR2 FYNNEI. The CDR3 length is 13 residues. CDR3 protein: CAIQQGMNTEAFF. The CDR3 DNA reads as TGTGCCATCCAACAGGGGATGAACACTGAAGCTTTCTTT.

This chain joins TRBV10-2 and TRBJ1-1; 7 positions match TRBD1. Germline V gene lookup returns CDR1 WSHSY and CDR2 SAAADI. Trimming at V came to 3 bases and at J to 11 bases, leaving 12 bases not matched to a gene. The CDR3 runs 14 residues. CDR3 in DNA: TGCGCCAGCAGTGAATTAGGACAGGATGTTGGGGCTTTCTTT. Protein product: CASSELGQDVGAFF.